This T cell receptor (beta chain) comes out of a study of shared clonotypes between healthy human individuals (dated by TCRdb to 2020 to 2021). Looking at the study overall: Three men and a couple of women, aged 18 to 49 years, made up the cohort. The study deeply sequenced blood TCR repertoires of several healthy adults to estimate repertoire size and the extent of clonotype sharing between individuals. Per donor, three plates each were used for CD4 naive and CD4 memory, two for CD8 naive, and one for CD8 memory. Libraries were prepared and TCR repertoires were sequenced by different laboratories using diverse techniques, in order to increase sequencing depth and limit assay-specific biases. Between about 0.8 and 9 billion PBMCs per donor were obtained by leukapheresis.

Regarding this clone: It has no known antigen specificity. Base qualities are not provided; no much larger clone lies one nucleotide away.

Using the deep immunoSEQ assay, multiplex PCR amplified TCR CDR3 regions from genomic DNA. For each cell subset, the extracted genomic DNA was distributed evenly across all wells of several immunoSEQ 96-well plates, and each plate served as one replicate. For sorted subsets, each replicate PCR was loaded with around 200 ng genomic DNA, equivalent to some 31,000 T cell genomes. Purified libraries were quantified with a Qubit 3.0 fluorometer, sized on a Bioanalyzer 2100, and re-quantified with the KAPA Library Quantification kit. Every immunoSEQ 96-well plate was sequenced on a separate single-read 150-cycle Illumina NextSeq 550 flow cell. On the study's bioinformatics: Because the immunoSEQ output held only junctional sequences and lacked quality scores, the filtering could not match the filtering applied to full-length reads. To assign V/J genes and CDR3, sequences were annotated using PyIR, a Python wrapper for IgBLAST v1.9, with IMGT germline references. Any read was removed if the V/J assignment was weak (E-value above 1e-6), the CDR3 was missing, or the read contained stop codons, out-of-frame junctions, or ambiguous translated residues. V3J clonotypes were defined as sequences sharing the same inferred V gene, J gene, and CDR3 amino acid sequence. To compute the percentage overlap between repertoires, the number of shared unique clonotypes was divided by the size of the smaller repertoire. RTK rarefaction, the Chao1 estimator, and Recon v2.1 estimates of unobserved clonotypes were used to assess repertoire richness. For all TCRbeta clonotypes obtained by the gDNA method from a few donors, generation probabilities were computed with OLGA. TCRdb holds this immuneACCESS table with in-frame rearrangements only. Some clones are missing; in checked studies, unresolved V genes explain under half, and the rest has no known cause. The V and J calls and the clone size are those of that table, but D and trimming were determined from the DNA. Here the sample has roughly 1,000,000 clones; around 78% occur a single time. 0.55% to 0.7% of the sample belongs to the ten largest clones.

Healthy HIV-negative adults with no recently reported acute infections or vaccinations were included as donors. Every donor was a Caucasian adult residing in Nashville, Tennessee, USA. Magnetic negative selection was used to enrich CD4+ T cells, after which naive cells were positively selected on CD45RA and the negative fraction became the memory subset. After blood collection by leukapheresis, PBMCs were isolated using Ficoll-Histopaque density gradient centrifugation and then cryopreserved in the vapor phase of liquid nitrogen. Analytical flow cytometry was used to check the purity and quantity of every magnetically sorted T cell population. Genomic DNA was isolated from every sorted fraction and measured by UV absorbance on a Nanodrop 2000c. Trimmed from V: 4 bases; trimmed from J: 2 bases; junction bases lacking a gene match: 5. Via the germline V gene (reference sequence), CDR1 is LNHDA and CDR2 SQIVND. Counted from cysteine to phenylalanine, this CDR3 has 14 amino acids. Solely the CDR3 DNA is kept, with 42 bases framed from the first base.

Summary of the overall study and its limitations: Because the study included a small number of donors, the genetic and exposure-history diversity represented was limited. Sampling was restricted to blood, and TCR repertoires in tissue are likely to differ from TCR repertoires in blood. Pairwise subsampling led to the expectation that sequencing depth would affect the degree of clonotype sharing among donors. Compared with non-shared clonotypes, clonotypes shared by all four sorted-subset donors had higher generation probabilities. Across a few donors, about 5.2% of naive CD4, roughly 3.5% of naive CD8, about 2% of memory CD4, and under 0.45% of memory CD8 clonotypes were shared. Estimated clonotype richness was generally larger for naive than for memory subsets. Rarefaction of sorted-subset datasets indicated incomplete sequencing despite the large sequencing depth.

Recombination joined TRBV19 with TRBJ2-7; the central 7 bases match TRBD2. Sequencing was carried out using memory CD4+ T cells from PBMCs. Reading the label with the study, this specimen's cell subset or site is: CD45RA-negative fraction. This receptor was taken from a man aged 18 to 35 in good health. Some clones in this sample may be carry-over from other donors' samples. The DNA is as follows: TGTGCCAGTAGTAGGGCGCGGGGGACCTACGAGCAGTACTTC. Protein translation: CASSRARGTYEQYF.